The clone carrying this TCR beta chain was detected a few times. Its antigen is undetermined. The sample originates from a study of OX40 agonist ivuxolimab in advanced cancers. Study-wide context: Dose-escalation patients suffered from hepatocellular carcinoma, melanoma, renal cell or head and neck cancer. Regarding the study as a whole: In CD8+ T cells, expanded clones were on average more numerous than in CD4+.

TCRdb's table, derived via immunoSEQ multiplex PCR, lists solely in-frame clones and lacks some. This sample carries roughly 53,000 clones, roughly three quarters of them seen once, and the ten largest clones take around 2.4%. CDR1 and CDR2 (germline): MNHNY, SVGAGI (reference sequence). There are 14 residues in the CDR3. V lost 8 bases and J lost 4; bases outside the gene matches: 6. The clonotype originates from an adult with an advanced solid tumor such as melanoma, head and neck, liver or kidney cancer. Sequenced here: CD4+ or CD8+ T cells sorted from blood, sampled in a trial of the OX40 agonist ivuxolimab. This chain joins TRBV6-6 and TRBJ2-2, with 8 bases matching TRBD1. The CDR3 bases are TGTGCCAGCGCCCGACAGGGGTCCACCGGGGAGCTGTTTTTT. As protein: CASARQGSTGELFF.